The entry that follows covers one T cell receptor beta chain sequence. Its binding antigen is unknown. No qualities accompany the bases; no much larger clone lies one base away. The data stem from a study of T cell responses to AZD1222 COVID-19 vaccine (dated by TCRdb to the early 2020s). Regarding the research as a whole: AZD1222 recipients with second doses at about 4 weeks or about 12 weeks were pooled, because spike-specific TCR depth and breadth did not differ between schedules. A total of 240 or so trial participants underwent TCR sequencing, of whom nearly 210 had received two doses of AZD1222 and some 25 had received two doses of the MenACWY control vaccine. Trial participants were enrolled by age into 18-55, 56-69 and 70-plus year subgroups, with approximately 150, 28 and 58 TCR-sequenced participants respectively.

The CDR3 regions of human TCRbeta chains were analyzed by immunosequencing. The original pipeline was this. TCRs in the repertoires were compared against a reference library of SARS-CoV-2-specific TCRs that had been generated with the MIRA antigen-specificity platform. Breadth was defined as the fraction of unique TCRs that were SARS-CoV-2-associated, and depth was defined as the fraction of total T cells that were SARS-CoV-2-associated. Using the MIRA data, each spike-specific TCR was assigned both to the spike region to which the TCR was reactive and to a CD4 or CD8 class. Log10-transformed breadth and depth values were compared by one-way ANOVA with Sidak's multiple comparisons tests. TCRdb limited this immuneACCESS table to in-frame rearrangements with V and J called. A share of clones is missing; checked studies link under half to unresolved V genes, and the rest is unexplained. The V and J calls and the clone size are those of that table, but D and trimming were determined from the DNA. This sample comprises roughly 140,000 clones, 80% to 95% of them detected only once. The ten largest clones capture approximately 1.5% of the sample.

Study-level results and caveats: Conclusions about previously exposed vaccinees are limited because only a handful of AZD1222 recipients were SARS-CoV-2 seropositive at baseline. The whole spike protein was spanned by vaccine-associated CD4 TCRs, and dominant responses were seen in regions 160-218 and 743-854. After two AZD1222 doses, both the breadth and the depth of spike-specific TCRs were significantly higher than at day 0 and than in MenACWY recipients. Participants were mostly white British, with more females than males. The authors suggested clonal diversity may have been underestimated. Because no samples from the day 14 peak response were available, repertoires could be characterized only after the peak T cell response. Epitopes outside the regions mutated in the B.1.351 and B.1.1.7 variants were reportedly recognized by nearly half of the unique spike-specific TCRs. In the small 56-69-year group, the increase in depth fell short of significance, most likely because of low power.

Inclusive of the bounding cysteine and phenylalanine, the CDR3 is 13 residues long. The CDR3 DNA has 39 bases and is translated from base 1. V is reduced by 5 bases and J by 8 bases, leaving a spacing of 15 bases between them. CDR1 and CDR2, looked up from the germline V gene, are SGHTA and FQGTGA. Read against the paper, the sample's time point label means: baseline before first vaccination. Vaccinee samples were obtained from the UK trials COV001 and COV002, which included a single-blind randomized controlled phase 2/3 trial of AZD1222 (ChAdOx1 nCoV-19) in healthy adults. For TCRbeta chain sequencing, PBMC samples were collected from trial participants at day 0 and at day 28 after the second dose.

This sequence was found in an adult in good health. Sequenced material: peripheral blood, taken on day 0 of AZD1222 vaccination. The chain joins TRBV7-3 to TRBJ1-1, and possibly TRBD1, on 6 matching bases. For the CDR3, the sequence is CASSMGQSNEAFF. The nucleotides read TGTGCCAGCAGCATGGGACAATCAAACGAAGCTTTCTTT.